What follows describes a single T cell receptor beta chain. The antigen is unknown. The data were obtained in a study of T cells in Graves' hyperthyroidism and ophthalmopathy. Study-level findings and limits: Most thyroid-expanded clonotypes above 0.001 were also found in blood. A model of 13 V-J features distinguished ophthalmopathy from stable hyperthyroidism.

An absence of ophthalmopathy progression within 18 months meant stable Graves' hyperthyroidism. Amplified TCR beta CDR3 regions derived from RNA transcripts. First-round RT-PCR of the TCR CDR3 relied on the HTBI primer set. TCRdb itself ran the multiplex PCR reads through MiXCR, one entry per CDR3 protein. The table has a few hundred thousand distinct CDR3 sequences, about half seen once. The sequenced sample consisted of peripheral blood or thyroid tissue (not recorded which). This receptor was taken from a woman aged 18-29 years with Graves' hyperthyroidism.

The CDR3 spells CASSFSGRAQYF. DNA for the CDR3: TGTGCCAGCAGCTTTAGCGGGAGGGCGCAGTACTTC. The genes are TRBV7-2 and TRBJ2-7, with 11 bases that match TRBD2. The CDR3 sequence is 12 residues long. The J segment lost 9 bases and the V segment lost 3 bases, leaving 1 base of the junction unmatched. The V gene's germline CDR1 is SGHTA and CDR2 FQGNSA.